This T cell receptor (beta chain) was sequenced in a study of T cell responses to AZD1222 COVID-19 vaccine. Study conclusions and caveats: No repertoire was sampled before or during the peak T cell response, only after it. Mostly white British, mostly female donors; authors suggested clonal diversity may be underestimated.

As concerns this clone: Its antigen remains unknown.

The assay was immunoSEQ multiplex PCR, and TCRdb's table has in-frame clones only and misses some. The sample table sets out around 150,000 clones. The source of this sequence is an adult in good health. The sample comprised peripheral blood.

The CDR3 region has the DNA TGTGCCAGCAGGGACAGCTACACTGAAGCTTTCTTT. Its translation: CASRDSYTEAFF. The chain is built from TRBV12-3 or TRBV12-4 and TRBJ1-1; possible D gene TRBD1, 6 bases. The V gene lost 6 bases and the J gene lost 3 bases, with 8 bases spanning the gap. CDR3 length: 12 residues.